These 27 T cell receptor beta chains share one sample of origin, sequenced in a study of cytomegalovirus exposure and HLA in healthy donors. PCR used 60 Vbeta primers and 13 Jbeta primers. Only in-frame clones appear in the TCRdb table, and some are missing; sequencing was by immunoSEQ multiplex PCR. This sample yields some 130,000 clones, of which approximately 80% are seen a single time; 2.2% belongs to the top ten. Sequencing used PBMCs. The source is a man younger than 40 in good health and CMV-seronegative.

The count of this clone is one. The chain is built from TRBV6-5 and TRBJ2-2, with TRBD1 matching over 7 bases. J lost 5 bases, V lost 5 bases, and 8 bases had no gene match. The CDR3 length is 15 residues. Germline V CDR1 and CDR2: MNHEY, SVGAGI. CDR3 residues: CASSHDRVPTGELFF. CDR3 coding DNA: TGTGCCAGCAGTCATGACAGGGTACCGACCGGGGAGCTGTTTTTT.

This clone has a single count. The chain combines TRBV7-6 with TRBJ2-2; a weak D match, TRBD1 (6 bases). Germline CDR1 SGHVS, CDR2 FNYEAQ. This CDR3 is 16 amino acids long. V was clipped by 5 bases and J by 1 base, with 14 bases between them. The CDR3 protein is CASSPRTALNTGELFF. Written as DNA, the CDR3 is TGTGCCAGCAGCCCTAGGACAGCCCTGAACACCGGGGAGCTGTTTTTT. The full variable domain, its missing parts supplied by reference TRBV7-6 and TRBJ2-2, is GAGVSQSPRYKVTKRGQDVALRCDPISGHVSLYWYRQALGQGPEFLTYFNYEAQQDKSGLPNDRFSAERPEGSISTLTIQRTEQRDSAMYRCASSPRTALNTGELFFGEGSRLTVL.

V is TRBV29-1 and J is TRBJ2-7; 14 bases match TRBD2. The CDR3 sequence is 15 residues long. Germline lookup yields CDR1 SQVTM and CDR2 ANQGSEA. With V trimmed by 5 bases and J by 0 bases, 3 bases remained unmatched. CDR3 region: CSVTGTSGSSYEQYF. The CDR3 DNA reads TGCAGCGTTACGGGGACTAGCGGGAGCTCCTACGAGCAGTACTTC.

V gene TRBV28 combines with J gene TRBJ2-4, with TRBD2 as a possible D gene (5 bases). Between the trimmed V and J ends, which lost 5 bases and 9 bases, there was a span of 20 bases. The CDR3 totals 15 residues. Germline values: CDR1 MDHEN, CDR2 SYDVKM. In nucleotides, the CDR3 is TGTGCCAGCAGTGCCCCATGGCGGACTGACGGCATTCAGTACTTC. As protein: CASSAPWRTDGIQYF.

V gene TRBV10-3 combines with J gene TRBJ2-7; 7 bases match TRBD1. Germline CDR1 reads ENHRY; CDR2 reads SYGVKD. V was clipped by 3 bases and J by 3 bases; unmatched bases: 5. The CDR3 is 14 residues long. DNA for the CDR3: TGTGCCATCAGTGAAGCCAGGGGGAACTACGAGCAGTACTTC. Translated, it gives CAISEARGNYEQYF.

J is TRBJ2-5 and V is TRBV15; 10 bases are shared with TRBD2. Germline V gene data show CDR1 as LNHNV and CDR2 as YYDKDF (reference sequence). The CDR3 runs to 16 residues. Trimming removed 1 base from V and 1 base from J; junction bases left unmatched: 3. CDR3 sequence reads: CATSRGAGGPQETQYF. For the CDR3, the DNA is TGTGCCACCAGCAGAGGAGCGGGAGGGCCCCAAGAGACCCAGTACTTC.

V usage is TRBV27 and J usage is TRBJ2-1; 7 bases are shared with TRBD2. V shed 2 bases and J 6 bases; nucleotides not matched to a gene: 4. This CDR3 comprises 14 residues. Germline CDR1 reads MNHEY; CDR2 reads SMNVEV (reference sequence). CDR3 bases: TGTGCCAGCAGTTTAGAGGGAGGGTTCAATGAGCAGTTCTTC. Translated: CASSLEGGFNEQFF.

The V call is TRBV5-1, the J call TRBJ2-1, with 9 bases fitting TRBD2. Trimming at V came to 4 bases and at J to 9 bases, leaving 11 bases not matched to a gene. The CDR3 length is 15 residues. In germline, CDR1 is SGHRS, CDR2 YFSETQ. The CDR3, as DNA: TGCGCCAGCAGCGGGGCGGGAGGGCCGAGTGGTGAGCAGTTCTTC. This translates into CASSGAGGPSGEQFF.

The J gene is TRBJ2-2, the V gene TRBV5-6; 12 nucleotides match TRBD2. Germline CDR1 SGHDT, CDR2 YYEEEE. Trimming cost V 0 bases and J 7 bases; bases outside gene matches: 4. This CDR3 region has 16 residues. The CDR3 bases are TGTGCCAGCAGCTTGGGACTAGCGGGAGATCACGGGGAGCTGTTTTTT. This codes for CASSLGLAGDHGELFF.

This chain joins TRBV29-1 and TRBJ2-1; D is undetermined. V was clipped by 8 bases and J by 0 bases, with 14 bases between them. The CDR3 is made up of 14 amino acids. Germline V gives CDR1 SQVTM, CDR2 ANQGSEA. Here the CDR3 reads CSLTRPRSYNEQFF. CDR3 DNA: TGCAGCTTGACGAGGCCCCGCTCCTACAATGAGCAGTTCTTC.

This clone was seen only a few times. The chain employs TRBV6-1 and TRBJ2-7, with a tentative D call TRBD2 (6 bases). The CDR3 is made up of 14 amino acids. CDR1 and CDR2 from the germline V gene are MNHNS and SASEGT. V was shortened by 5 bases and J by 3 bases, with 14 bases between the two germline ends. The CDR3 DNA is TGTGCCAGCAGTATCGGTGGAGGGCTCTACGAGCAGTACTTC. Translating it yields CASSIGGGLYEQYF.

This clone was observed a few times. The V gene is TRBV30, the J gene TRBJ1-6; a weak D match, TRBD1 (5 bases). Germline-derived CDR1 and CDR2 are GTSNPN and SVGIG (reference sequence). V was cut by 4 bases and J by 10 bases, with 17 bases left in between. CDR3 length: 14 amino acids. CDR3 residues: CAWTPRGMRSPLHF. CDR3 bases: TGTGCCTGGACGCCTCGGGGGATGAGATCACCCCTCCACTTT. Drawing the rest from reference TRBV30 and TRBJ1-6, the complete variable domain is SQTIHQWPATLVQPVGSPLSLECTVEGTSNPNLYWYRQAAGRGLQLLFYSVGIGQISSEVPQNLSASRPQDRQFILSSKKLLLSDSGFYLCAWTPRGMRSPLHFGNGTRLTVT.

The chain employs TRBV10-2 and TRBJ2-5; D is possibly TRBD2 (5 bases). Trimming pared 3 bases from V and 10 bases from J, leaving 12 bases between. The V gene's germline CDR1 is WSHSY and CDR2 SAAADI. The CDR3 consists of 12 residues. The CDR3 DNA follows: TGCGCCAGCAGTGAAGAGGGTTTGTACCAGTACTTC. This codes for CASSEEGLYQYF.

The J gene is TRBJ1-2, the V gene TRBV4-2, with 7 bases that match TRBD1. The CDR3 runs to 16 residues. CDR1 LGHNA and CDR2 YNFKEQ come from the germline V gene. V lost 1 base and J lost 2; bases outside the gene matches: 7. As DNA, the CDR3 is TGTGCCAGCAGCCAAGCCCAGGGGGAAGGCAACTATGGCTACACCTTC. Its translation is CASSQAQGEGNYGYTF.

This chain links TRBV6-5 with TRBJ1-1, with D maybe TRBD1 (6 bases). The CDR3 runs to 15 residues. CDR1 MNHEY and CDR2 SVGAGI come from the germline V gene. Trimming left V 8 bases short and J 6 bases short, with 22 bases between. The CDR3 loop is CASRPSWGGPAEAFF. CDR3 nucleotide sequence: TGTGCCAGCCGTCCCTCCTGGGGGGGGCCGGCTGAAGCTTTCTTT.

This rearrangement joins TRBV10-3 to TRBJ2-1, with D possibly TRBD1 on 5 matching bases. Germline assignment: CDR1 ENHRY and CDR2 SYGVKD. Deletions cut 5 bases from V and 10 bases from J, with 9 bases between. The CDR3 consists of 11 residues. The CDR3 nucleotides are TGTGCCATCAGTTCTGGGGCGGAGCAGTTCTTC. This codes for CAISSGAEQFF.

This rearrangement joins TRBV6-1 to TRBJ1-4; D may be TRBD1 (5 bases). Germline-derived CDR1 and CDR2 are MNHNS and SASEGT. There are 15 residues in the CDR3. The V end was cut by 2 bases, the J end by 2 bases, with 9 bases between. DNA for the CDR3: TGTGCCAGCAGTGAATTGGAGGGGACTAATGAAAAACTGTTTTTT. As protein: CASSELEGTNEKLFF.

The chain carries TRBV29-1 and TRBJ2-1; the D gene is possibly TRBD1 (5 bases). CDR3 length equals 13 residues. V was cut by 7 bases and J by 7 bases, with 17 bases left in between. CDR1 and CDR2 from the germline V gene are SQVTM and ANQGSEA. This CDR3 is CSARTRVRNEQFF. In DNA form, the CDR3 reads TGCAGCGCCCGAACCAGGGTTAGGAATGAGCAGTTCTTC.

The chain is built from TRBV6-7 and TRBJ2-3; TRBD2 matches at 12 bases. TRBV6-7 is noted as an ORF with a role that remains uncertain. The length of the CDR3 is 19 residues. The J segment lost 4 bases and the V segment lost 6 bases, leaving 17 bases of the junction unmatched. CDR3 in amino acids: CASSRTPSGREGDPDTQYF. The CDR3 DNA reads as TGTGCCAGCAGCCGCACCCCTAGCGGGAGGGAAGGGGACCCAGATACGCAGTATTTT.

The gene calls are TRBV6-4 and TRBJ2-1; possibly TRBD1 for D (6 bases). With 0 bases removed from V and 11 bases from J, the gap between germline ends came to 11 bases. CDR1 and CDR2 (germline): MRHNA, SNTAGT. This CDR3 is built from 13 residues. The CDR3 DNA is TGTGCCAGCAGTGACTCTCGGGACACGAAGCAGTTCTTC. This gives the protein CASSDSRDTKQFF.

This clone has a handful of counts. The chain links TRBV28 to TRBJ1-1; TRBD1 matches 7 bases. With V trimmed by 5 bases and J by 9 bases, 15 bases remained unmatched. This CDR3 has 15 residues. Per the germline V gene, CDR1 is MDHEN and CDR2 is SYDVKM. The CDR3 DNA follows: TGTGCCAGCAGTCCCTCGACAGGGTTAATCTTGAAAGCTTTCTTT. It is translated as CASSPSTGLILKAFF.

This chain uses TRBV30 with TRBJ1-2; 8 nucleotides agree with TRBD1. The V and J ends lost 3 bases and 7 bases, in that order; junction bases with no gene match: 4. Per the germline V gene, CDR1 is GTSNPN and CDR2 is SVGIG (reference sequence). The CDR3 extends over 12 amino acids. Written as DNA, the CDR3 is TGTGCCTGGAGATCAGGGGGCGGTGGCTACACCTTC. The encoded protein is CAWRSGGGGYTF.

This clone is a singleton in its sample. J is TRBJ2-3 and V is TRBV19, with unresolved D. The CDR3 extends over 13 amino acids. Trimming removed 5 bases from V and 0 bases from J, with 6 bases in between. Germline V gives CDR1 LNHDA, CDR2 SQIVND (reference sequence). Written as DNA, the CDR3 is TGTGCCAGTAGTTACGGGAGCACAGATACGCAGTATTTT. Translating it yields CASSYGSTDTQYF.

V gene TRBV5-5 combines with J gene TRBJ2-6; 10 nucleotides match TRBD1. The CDR3 has 17 amino acids. Germline V gene sequence: CDR1 SGHKS, CDR2 YYEKEE (reference sequence). The ends lost 4 bases at V and 0 bases at J; junction bases unmatched: 4. The CDR3 sequence: CASSRGQGISGANVLTF. Written as DNA, the CDR3 is TGTGCCAGCAGCAGGGGACAGGGGATCTCTGGGGCCAACGTCCTGACTTTC. Variable domain in full (rest from reference TRBV5-5 and TRBJ2-6): DAGVTQSPTHLIKTRGQQVTLRCSPISGHKSVSWYQQVLGQGPQFIFQYYEKEERGRGNFPDRFSARQFPNYSSELNVNALLLGDSALYLCASSRGQGISGANVLTFGAGSRLTVL.

There are many counts of this clone. Other DNA sequences within the sample encode an identical CDR3. The chain joins TRBV6-5 to TRBJ1-2, with TRBD1 identical over 7 bases. V gave up 6 bases and J gave up 2 bases; unmatched junction bases: 3. Germline V lookup: CDR1 MNHEY, CDR2 SVGAGI. This CDR3 is built from 13 residues. The CDR3 DNA reads as TGTGCCAGCAGACGGGACAGAAACTATGGCTACACCTTC. This gives the protein CASRRDRNYGYTF.

This chain joins TRBV9 and TRBJ1-5; D not resolved. CDR3 length equals 13 residues. V lost 0 bases and J 7 bases, leaving 8 bases between the germline ends. Germline-derived CDR1 and CDR2 are SGDLS and YYNGEE. CDR3 sequence reads: CASSVGGGQPQHF. The CDR3 nucleotides read TGTGCCAGCAGCGTAGGGGGAGGCCAGCCCCAGCATTTT.

This chain links TRBV7-9 with TRBJ2-7; a weak D match, TRBD1 (6 bases). The CDR3 spans 15 residues. Germline assignment: CDR1 SEHNR and CDR2 FQNEAQ (reference sequence). Trimming cost V 2 bases and J 0 bases, with 11 bases left between them. For the CDR3, the DNA is TGTGCCAGCAGCTTACACGGACAGTTCTCCTACGAGCAGTACTTC. Protein product: CASSLHGQFSYEQYF.